Following are 29 T cell receptor beta chains from one sample sequenced in a study of spatial heterogeneity in lung cancer. Study conclusions and caveats: Tumoral mutation counts were tracked by counts of expanded intratumoral alpha and beta TCRs.

TCRdb analysed the 5' RACE reads with MiXCR anew, one entry per CDR3 protein. Here the sample spans under 6,000 distinct CDR3 sequences, roughly 7.4% being singletons. Noted time point: sample taken at primary tumor resection. The antigens these receptors bind are not known. The input for sequencing was lung tumor tissue, taken at surgery. These receptors originate from a male donor with early-stage non-small cell lung cancer.

This clonotype was detected many times. V usage is TRBV30 and J usage is TRBJ1-5, with D maybe TRBD1 (5 bases). This CDR3 has 14 residues. Trimming left V 2 bases short and J 7 bases short, with 15 bases between. The germline V gene has CDR1 GTSNPN and CDR2 SVGIG (reference sequence). The CDR3 DNA is TGTGCCTGGAGTACCCCGGGACGGGGGCAGCCCCAGCATTTT. This codes for CAWSTPGRGQPQHF. Full variable domain (remainder filled in from reference TRBV30 and TRBJ1-5): SQTIHQWPATLVQPVGSPLSLECTVEGTSNPNLYWYRQAAGRGLQLLFYSVGIGQISSEVPQNLSASRPQDRQFILSSKKLLLSDSGFYLCAWSTPGRGQPQHFGDGTRLSIL.

This clonotype appeared many times. The chain is built from TRBV5-1 and TRBJ2-1, with TRBD2 matching 13 bases. The CDR3 is made up of 16 amino acids. The V gene's germline CDR1 is SGHRS and CDR2 YFSETQ. The J segment lost 7 bases and the V segment lost 2 bases, leaving 6 bases of the junction unmatched. This CDR3 reads CASSFTSGGAGNEQFF. The CDR3 nucleotides are TGCGCCAGCAGCTTCACTAGCGGGGGGGCAGGAAATGAGCAGTTCTTC.

The J gene is TRBJ2-1, the V gene TRBV7-9, with D unresolved. The V gene lost 5 bases and the J gene lost 2 bases, with 1 base spanning the gap. Germline assignment: CDR1 SEHNR and CDR2 FQNEAQ (reference sequence). The CDR3 is 11 residues long. The CDR3 DNA reads as TGTGCCAGCAGCCCCTACAATGAGCAGTTCTTC. Translating gives CASSPYNEQFF. Full variable domain (outside the CDR3, taken from reference TRBV7-9 and TRBJ2-1): DTGVSQNPRHKITKRGQNVTFRCDPISEHNRLYWYRQTLGQGPEFLTYFQNEAQLEKSRLLSDRFSAERPKGSFSTLEIQRTEQGDSAMYLCASSPYNEQFFGPGTRLTVL.

Sample share makes this clonotype medium-sized (0.01 to 0.1%). The chain recombines TRBV28 with TRBJ1-2; 8 nucleotides align to TRBD1. In germline, CDR1 is MDHEN, CDR2 SYDVKM. This CDR3 contains 12 residues. The trim removed 9 bases at V and 5 bases at J, leaving 5 bases unmatched. CDR3 loop: CASKQGDYGYTF. Here the CDR3 DNA reads TGTGCCAGTAAACAGGGGGATTATGGCTACACCTTC.

The rearrangement joins TRBV10-3 to TRBJ2-7; 10 bases line up with TRBD2. Unmatched junction bases numbered 5, after V lost 5 bases and J lost 4 bases. CDR1 is ENHRY and CDR2 is SYGVKD in the germline V gene. The CDR3 covers 14 residues. The CDR3 DNA is TGTGCCATCAGTAGCGGGGGGGCCATATACGAGCAGTACTTC. Amino acid sequence: CAISSGGAIYEQYF.

This clonotype has a count of ten or more. V usage is TRBV6-2 or TRBV6-3 and J usage is TRBJ2-7, with D tentatively TRBD1 (5 bases). The CDR3 spans 14 residues. V was trimmed by 6 bases and J by 0 bases, leaving 12 bases between them. Germline-derived CDR1 and CDR2 are MNHEY and SVGEGT. CDR3 residues: CASRWWGSSYEQYF. The CDR3 nucleotides read TGTGCCAGCAGGTGGTGGGGCAGCTCCTACGAGCAGTACTTC.

This clonotype was seen at least ten times. The chain recombines TRBV4-1 with TRBJ1-2; D gene ambiguous. CDR3 length equals 14 residues. V was cut by 1 base and J by 8 bases, with 14 bases left in between. Germline CDR1 MGHRA, CDR2 YSYEKL. The CDR3 coding sequence is TGCGCCAGCAGCCAAGCAAAAGATAATTGGGGCTACACCTTC. Amino acids: CASSQAKDNWGYTF.

This clonotype has at least ten counts. This chain uses TRBV5-1 with TRBJ1-2; weak D call: TRBD1 (6 bases). Germline CDR1 is SGHRS and CDR2 is YFSETQ. V lost 0 bases, J lost 1 base, and 10 bases lay in between. The CDR3 contains 15 residues. Written as DNA, the CDR3 is TGCGCCAGCAGCTTGGACAGGGCTATTAACTATGGCTACACCTTC. It encodes CASSLDRAINYGYTF. Full variable domain (rest looked up from reference TRBV5-1 and TRBJ1-2): KAGVTQTPRYLIKTRGQQVTLSCSPISGHRSVSWYQQTPGQGLQFLFEYFSETQRNKGNFPGRFSGRQFSNSRSEMNVSTLELGDSALYLCASSLDRAINYGYTFGSGTRLTVV.

This chain uses TRBV28 with TRBJ2-1; a weak D match, TRBD1 (6 bases). Looked up from germline, CDR1 is MDHEN and CDR2 is SYDVKM. This CDR3 spans 11 amino acids. V dropped 2 bases and J dropped 10 bases, with 6 bases sitting between them. CDR3 loop: CASSLRGEQFF. CDR3 sequence (DNA): TGTGCCAGCAGTTTAAGGGGGGAGCAGTTCTTC.

Many counts were recorded for this clonotype. The chain combines TRBV5-1 with TRBJ2-7; D possibly uses TRBD1 or TRBD2 (5 bases each). Germline V CDR1 and CDR2: SGHRS, YFSETQ. Trimming removed 4 bases from V and 7 bases from J, with 15 bases in between. The CDR3 is made up of 13 amino acids. This chain's CDR3 is CASSAGTTAEQYF. The CDR3 DNA reads TGCGCCAGCAGCGCCGGGACCACGGCTGAGCAGTACTTC.

This clonotype was seen ten or more times. The rearrangement joins TRBV6-9 to TRBJ2-3; TRBD2 matches at 11 bases. The CDR3 spans 17 residues. With V trimmed by 6 bases and J by 4 bases, 12 bases remained unmatched. CDR1 and CDR2 from the germline V gene are MNHGY and SVAAGI. This CDR3 is CASRPISSGRAPDTQYF. The CDR3 DNA reads TGTGCCAGCAGGCCGATCAGTAGCGGGAGGGCCCCAGATACGCAGTATTTT.

The sample holds many counts of this clonotype. The V call is TRBV6-1, the J call TRBJ2-2; 7 nucleotides align to TRBD2. CDR1 MNHNS and CDR2 SASEGT come from the germline V gene. This CDR3 has 14 residues. V dropped 2 bases and J dropped 5; count of bases not matched to a gene: 2. CDR3 nucleotides: TGTGCCAGCAGTGAATGGGAGGGGACCGGGGAGCTGTTTTTT. As protein: CASSEWEGTGELFF.

The table lists this clonotype with many counts. This rearrangement joins TRBV5-6 to TRBJ2-7, with 7 bases fitting TRBD2. CDR1 is SGHDT and CDR2 is YYEEEE in the germline V gene. CDR3 length: 15 amino acids. V lost 0 bases and J lost 0; bases outside the gene matches: 3. The CDR3 nucleotides are TGTGCCAGCAGCTTGGGACTAGCAAGCTCCTACGAGCAGTACTTC. As protein: CASSLGLASSYEQYF.

This clonotype was detected many times. This chain links TRBV18 with TRBJ2-7, with D uncertain. The CDR3 is 11 amino acids. The V end was cut by 6 bases, the J end by 2 bases, with 5 bases between. The germline V gene has CDR1 KGHSH and CDR2 LQKENI. For the CDR3, the DNA is TGTGCCAGCTCCCCCGCCTACGAGCAGTACTTC. This codes for CASSPAYEQYF.

This clonotype was recorded at least ten times. The V gene is TRBV7-2, the J gene TRBJ2-7; 7 nucleotides align to TRBD1. This CDR3 contains 13 residues. The V segment lost 0 bases and the J segment 6 bases; nucleotides outside the gene matches: 2. The germline CDR1 and CDR2 sequences are SGHTA and FQGNSA. CDR3 protein: CASSLATGLEQYF. Written as DNA, the CDR3 is TGTGCCAGCAGCTTAGCGACAGGGCTCGAGCAGTACTTC.

The chain carries TRBV5-4 and TRBJ2-3; D possibly matches TRBD1 or TRBD2 (5 bases each). The V gene lost 0 bases and the J gene lost 4 bases, with 9 bases spanning the gap. This CDR3 has 14 residues. CDR1 SGHNT and CDR2 YYREEE come from the germline V gene (reference sequence). DNA for the CDR3: TGTGCCAGCAGCTTGGCGGGGCGGGCAGATACGCAGTATTTT. Translated, it gives CASSLAGRADTQYF.

By share, this clonotype ranks as medium-sized (0.01 to 0.1%). The chain combines TRBV27 with TRBJ2-6; TRBD1 matches at 8 bases. The CDR3 sequence is 17 residues long. In germline, CDR1 is MNHEY, CDR2 SMNVEV (reference sequence). V was pared by 8 bases and J by 0 bases, with 9 bases of the junction left unmatched. CDR3 residues: CASAARTGSSGANVLTF. The CDR3 DNA is TGTGCCAGCGCAGCGAGGACAGGGAGCTCTGGGGCCAACGTCCTGACTTTC.

This clonotype is categorized as medium-sized. V is TRBV28 and J is TRBJ2-6; unclear D gene. The germline V and J ends were trimmed by 3 bases and 4 bases, with 4 bases remaining between them. Germline loops: CDR1 MDHEN, CDR2 SYDVKM. The CDR3 is 13 amino acids. CDR3 protein: CASSLRGANVLTF. In DNA form, the CDR3 reads TGTGCCAGCAGTTTGAGGGGGGCCAACGTCCTGACTTTC.

This clonotype was observed many times. V usage is TRBV7-2 and J usage is TRBJ2-2; D is ambiguous. The V and J ends lost 2 bases and 6 bases respectively, with 7 bases between them. CDR3 length: 13 amino acids. Germline assignment: CDR1 SGHTA and CDR2 FQGNSA. CDR3 sequence: CASSLFDAGELFF. Here the CDR3 DNA reads TGTGCCAGCAGCTTATTTGATGCCGGGGAGCTGTTTTTT.

This clonotype was observed at least ten times. V usage is TRBV28 and J usage is TRBJ1-6; D may be TRBD1 (6 bases). The length of the CDR3 is 15 residues. V was cut by 3 bases and J by 7 bases, with 13 bases left in between. Germline V gives CDR1 MDHEN, CDR2 SYDVKM. The CDR3 spells CASSFGGAGNSPLHF. CDR3 sequence (DNA): TGTGCCAGCAGTTTTGGGGGCGCGGGGAATTCACCCCTCCACTTT.

This clonotype turned up a few times. V gene TRBV7-3 combines with J gene TRBJ2-3, with TRBD2 matching over 14 bases. V lost 1 base and J lost 5; bases outside the gene matches: 2. This CDR3 comprises 16 residues. Germline assignment: CDR1 SGHTA and CDR2 FQGTGA. CDR3 bases: TGTGCCAGCAGCTTAATTGGACTAGCGGGAGGAGATACGCAGTATTTT. Its translation is CASSLIGLAGGDTQYF.

By proportion, this clonotype is medium-sized. The chain recombines TRBV2 with TRBJ2-1, with D possibly being TRBD1 (5 bases). CDR3 length equals 16 residues. V was trimmed by 1 base and J by 0 bases, leaving 10 bases between them. CDR1 is SNHLY, CDR2 FYNNEI, per germline. The CDR3 bases are TGTGCCAGCAGTGAAGGTTACAGGAGCTCCTACAATGAGCAGTTCTTC. Translated: CASSEGYRSSYNEQFF.

The rearrangement joins TRBV19 to TRBJ2-1, with a possible D match to TRBD2 (6 bases). Trimming cost V 6 bases and J 5 bases, with 14 bases left between them. There are 14 residues in the CDR3. Looked up from germline, CDR1 is LNHDA and CDR2 is SQIVND (reference sequence). The CDR3 DNA is TGTGCCAGTAGCCTCCGGGACTTAGACAATGAGCAGTTCTTC. Translation: CASSLRDLDNEQFF.

The J gene is TRBJ1-5, the V gene TRBV20-1, with a possible D match to TRBD1 (6 bases). Trimming stripped 6 bases from V and 5 bases from J, with 17 bases between. CDR1 and CDR2 (germline): DFQATT, SNEGSKA (reference sequence). There are 14 residues in the CDR3. The DNA for the CDR3 is TGCAGTGCCCGACAGGCCGGTGTTGATCAGCCCCAGCATTTT. This encodes CSARQAGVDQPQHF.

This clonotype was found many times. The chain combines TRBV11-3 with TRBJ2-1; D uncertain. Germline V gives CDR1 SGHNT, CDR2 YENEEA. The length of the CDR3 is 13 residues. Trimming stripped 2 bases from V and 4 bases from J, with 6 bases between. The DNA of the CDR3 is TGTGCCAGCAGCTTAACCCTGTACAATGAGCAGTTCTTC. Translation: CASSLTLYNEQFF.

The CDR3 DNA reads TGTGCCAGCAGCTTATTGTCCGGGACAGGGGCGAACTCGAGAAACACCATATATTTT. It translates to CASSLLSGTGANSRNTIYF. The chain combines TRBV7-9 with TRBJ1-3, with 10 nucleotides matching TRBD1. The CDR3 has 19 residues. Germline CDR1 is SEHNR and CDR2 is FQNEAQ (reference sequence). Trimming at V came to 2 bases and at J to 5 bases, leaving 15 bases not matched to a gene. The entire variable domain, with the rest obtained from reference TRBV7-9 and TRBJ1-3, is as follows: DTGVSQNPRHKITKRGQNVTFRCDPISEHNRLYWYRQTLGQGPEFLTYFQNEAQLEKSRLLSDRFSAERPKGSFSTLEIQRTEQGDSAMYLCASSLLSGTGANSRNTIYFGEGSWLTVV.

This clonotype was observed a handful of times. The chain recombines TRBV7-9 with TRBJ2-3, with D perhaps assigned TRBD1 or TRBD2 (6 bases each). V shed 11 bases and J shed 0 bases, with 21 bases lying between them. Germline-derived CDR1 and CDR2 are SEHNR and FQNEAQ (reference sequence). The CDR3 totals 16 residues. The CDR3 protein is CASRGRAFLSTDTQYF. The CDR3 nucleotides read TGTGCCTCCCGGGGGCGAGCCTTCCTTAGCACAGATACGCAGTATTTT.

The rearrangement uses TRBV12-3 or TRBV12-4 and TRBJ1-5; possible D gene TRBD1, 6 bases. The ends were cut back, 2 bases at V and 7 bases at J, with 15 bases in the middle. The CDR3 sequence is 15 residues long. The CDR3 loop reads CASSLSYREGQPQHF. As DNA, the CDR3 is TGTGCCAGCAGTTTATCGTACAGGGAGGGACAGCCCCAGCATTTT.

This clonotype was counted between two and nine times. V is TRBV20-1 and J is TRBJ1-1, with 7 positions matching TRBD1. J was trimmed by 3 bases and V by 3 bases; bases with no gene match: 4. The length of the CDR3 is 13 residues. CDR1 is DFQATT, CDR2 SNEGSKA, per germline (reference sequence). The CDR3 is CSASSRGDTEAFF. Written as DNA, the CDR3 is TGCAGTGCTAGTTCCAGGGGGGACACTGAAGCTTTCTTT.